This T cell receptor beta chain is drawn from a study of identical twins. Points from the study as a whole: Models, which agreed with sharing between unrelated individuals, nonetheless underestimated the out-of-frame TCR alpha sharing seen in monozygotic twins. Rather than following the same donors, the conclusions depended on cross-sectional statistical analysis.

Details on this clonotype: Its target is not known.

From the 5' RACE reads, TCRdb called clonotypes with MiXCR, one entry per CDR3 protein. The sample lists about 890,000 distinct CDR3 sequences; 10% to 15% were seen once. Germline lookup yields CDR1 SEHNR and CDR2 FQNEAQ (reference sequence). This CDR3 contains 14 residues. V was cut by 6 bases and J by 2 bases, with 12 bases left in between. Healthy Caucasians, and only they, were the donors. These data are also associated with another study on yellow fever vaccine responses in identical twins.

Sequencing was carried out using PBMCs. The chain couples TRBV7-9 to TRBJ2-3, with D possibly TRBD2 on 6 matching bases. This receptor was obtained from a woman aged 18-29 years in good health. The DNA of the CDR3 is TGTGCCAGCAGTCAGAGCGGGCCCACAGATACGCAGTATTTT. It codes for CASSQSGPTDTQYF.